These 12 T cell receptor beta chains came from one sample sequenced in a study of blood T cell repertoires in COVID-19 (dated by TCRdb to about 2020). Preparation of the library involved the immunoSEQ multiplex PCR assay. This is the immuneACCESS table as TCRdb keeps it, with only in-frame sequences that have V and J called. A part of the clones is gone; compared with another copy, unresolved V genes explain less than half, and the rest is unexplained. The sample has 200,000 to 250,000 clones on record, around 83% of them singletons. The top ten clones comprise 3.4% of the sample. The sequencing sample was made of peripheral blood. These TCRs come from a woman aged 18 to 35 with acute or convalescent COVID-19.

This sequence joins TRBV6-6 and TRBJ2-2; D may be TRBD2 (5 bases). The germline V gene has CDR1 MNHNY and CDR2 SVGAGI (reference sequence). The CDR3 is 15 amino acids. V was cut by 9 bases and J by 4 bases, with 18 bases left in between. The CDR3 loop is CASCEGRVGTGELFF. The CDR3 DNA is TGTGCCAGTTGTGAGGGTCGGGTGGGCACCGGGGAGCTGTTTTTT.

This chain joins TRBV7-2 and TRBJ2-7; no firm D call. The CDR3 runs 16 residues. Trimming pared 0 bases from V and 2 bases from J, leaving 14 bases between. CDR1 and CDR2 (germline): SGHTA, FQGNSA. The CDR3 bases are TGTGCCAGCAGCTTAGCGAAGGCCTCTACAGCCTACGAGCAGTACTTC. It is translated as CASSLAKASTAYEQYF.

The chain combines TRBV4-1 with TRBJ2-7; D not certain. The CDR3 totals 13 residues. The germline V and J ends were trimmed by 0 bases and 5 bases, with 8 bases remaining between them. Germline CDR1 and CDR2: MGHRA and YSYEKL. The CDR3 loop reads CASSQDKRNEQYF. The CDR3, as DNA: TGCGCCAGCAGCCAAGATAAGAGGAACGAGCAGTACTTC.

The chain recombines TRBV6-5 with TRBJ2-7; 7 nucleotides align to TRBD1. CDR1 and CDR2 (germline): MNHEY, SVGAGI. V was clipped by 9 bases and J by 0 bases; unmatched bases: 8. The CDR3 runs 14 residues. The CDR3 reads CASARDRSSYEQYF. In DNA form, the CDR3 reads TGTGCCAGTGCCCGGGACAGAAGCTCCTACGAGCAGTACTTC.

The chain employs TRBV27 and TRBJ2-2; D is ambiguous. Germline-derived CDR1 and CDR2 are MNHEY and SMNVEV (reference sequence). Trimming pared 6 bases from V and 4 bases from J, leaving 18 bases between. This CDR3 comprises 16 residues. The CDR3 protein is CASRKESRIGTGELFF. CDR3 DNA sequence: TGTGCCAGCAGAAAAGAGAGCAGGATCGGCACCGGGGAGCTGTTTTTT.

With respect to this clone: The junction does not match germline at one end; this may be a read error. J is TRBJ2-1 and V is TRBV28; D is possibly TRBD2 (6 bases). Germline V CDR1 and CDR2: MDHEN, SYDVKM. The CDR3 contains 14 residues. In nucleotides, the CDR3 is TGTGCCAGCAGTTACCGGGACTCCAACAATGAGCAGTTCTTC. It codes for CASSYRDSNNEQFF.

The chain uses TRBV3-1 (or the pseudogene TRBV3-2) and TRBJ1-6, with D maybe TRBD1 (5 bases). V was pared by 4 bases and J by 0 bases, with 25 bases between. The CDR3 extends over 21 amino acids. From germline, CDR1 is LGHDT and CDR2 YNNKEL (reference sequence). CDR3 DNA: TGTGCCAGCAGCCTTATTATAAGCTGCAGGGATCCAAGCTCCTATAATTCACCCCTCCACTTT. This codes for CASSLIISCRDPSSYNSPLHF.

The CDR3 is CASSSQGTPEKLFF. The CDR3 nucleotides read TGTGCCAGCAGCTCACAGGGGACGCCTGAAAAACTGTTTTTT. The V call is TRBV7-9, the J call TRBJ1-4; 7 bases align to TRBD1. V shed 4 bases and J 7 bases; nucleotides not matched to a gene: 6. Germline loops: CDR1 SEHNR, CDR2 FQNEAQ (reference sequence). The CDR3 runs 14 residues. Full variable domain (rest looked up from reference TRBV7-9 and TRBJ1-4): DTGVSQNPRHKITKRGQNVTFRCDPISEHNRLYWYRQTLGQGPEFLTYFQNEAQLEKSRLLSDRFSAERPKGSFSTLEIQRTEQGDSAMYLCASSSQGTPEKLFFGSGTQLSVL.

This clone was detected only a few times. This sequence joins TRBV9 and TRBJ2-1; 8 nucleotides agree with TRBD2. Germline CDR1 and CDR2: SGDLS and YYNGEE. V dropped 0 bases and J dropped 2; count of bases not matched to a gene: 4. The CDR3 contains 16 residues. The CDR3 DNA reads TGTGCCAGCAGCGTAGGATCGCGGGGGGCCTACAATGAGCAGTTCTTC. Translating gives CASSVGSRGAYNEQFF.

The chain combines TRBV5-8 with TRBJ2-1; D may be TRBD1 (5 bases). Looked up from germline, CDR1 is SGHTS and CDR2 is YDEGEE. With 1 base removed from V and 1 base from J, the gap between germline ends came to 15 bases. This CDR3 contains 17 residues. CDR3: CASSLSWGKISYNEQFF. Here the CDR3 DNA reads TGTGCCAGCAGCTTGTCATGGGGCAAAATTTCCTACAATGAGCAGTTCTTC.

This clone is a singleton in its sample. The CDR3 reads CASSSLSNEKLFF. The CDR3 coding sequence is TGTGCCAGCAGTTCCCTCTCTAATGAAAAACTGTTTTTT. The chain carries TRBV27 and TRBJ1-4; no reliable D call. The CDR3 runs 13 residues. Germline CDR1 and CDR2: MNHEY and SMNVEV (reference sequence). Trimming stripped 4 bases from V and 3 bases from J, with 6 bases between. Variable domain in full (rest from reference TRBV27 and TRBJ1-4): EAQVTQNPRYLITVTGKKLTVTCSQNMNHEYMSWYRQDPGLGLRQIYYSMNVEVTDKGDVPEGYKVSRKEKRNFPLILESPSPNQTSLYFCASSSLSNEKLFFGSGTQLSVL.

This chain joins TRBV10-3 and TRBJ2-5; 7 positions match TRBD2. CDR1 and CDR2 (germline): ENHRY, SYGVKD. This CDR3 has 13 residues. V trimming: 6 bases; J trimming: 5 bases; junction bases outside the gene matches: 6. The CDR3 spells CAISRGGRETQYF. Written as DNA, the CDR3 is TGTGCCATCAGCCGGGGAGGGCGGGAGACCCAGTACTTC.